This TCR beta chain was profiled in a study of shared clonotypes between healthy human individuals. Study-level background: Ranging from 18 to 49 in age, donors were two women and three men. Study-level results: Clonotypes which were not shared had lower generation probabilities than clonotypes that all four donors shared. Some naive CD4 clonotypes, around 5%, turned up in common across a handful of donors.

Looked up from germline, CDR1 is SGHNT and CDR2 is YYREEE (reference sequence). The CDR3 runs to 15 residues. The V and J ends lost 4 bases and 2 bases, in that order; junction bases with no gene match: 3. Sequencing was performed with immunoSEQ multiplex PCR; in TCRdb, only in-frame clones are kept and a portion is missing. In the table there are roughly 640,000 clones, about 74% of which are singletons. Note on this clone: Antigen unknown. The same CDR3 can be traced to other DNA sequences in this sample.

The sample comprised memory CD4+ T cells sorted from blood. Subset indicated: CD45RA-negative fraction. The TCR comes from a woman under 40 in good health. The chain is built from TRBV5-4 and TRBJ2-7; 13 bases match TRBD2. The CDR3 DNA sequence: TGTGCCAGCAGCCCAGGGACTAGCGGGACCTACGAGCAGTACTTC. Translation: CASSPGTSGTYEQYF.